Reported below is one T cell receptor beta chain. These data come from a study of Tregs in tolerant kidney transplant recipients. V was trimmed by 3 bases and J by 5 bases, leaving 14 bases between them. There are 14 residues in the CDR3. Germline values: CDR1 SGDLS, CDR2 YYNGEE. The protocol was immunoSEQ multiplex PCR, while the TCRdb copy is restricted to in-frame clones and leaves out a portion. Here the sample spans roughly 69,000 clones, roughly 98% being singletons. Unstimulated Tregs (CD4+CD25+CD127-) and CD4+CD25- non-Tregs were sorted from PBMCs. Before regulatory T cell sorting, thawed PBMCs rested overnight at 37°C in 150 to 250 IU/ml IL-2.

The clonotype originates from a human donor who received a combined kidney and bone marrow transplant. This material consisted of Tregs from blood, taken before the transplant. The chain employs TRBV9 and TRBJ1-2, with D perhaps matching TRBD1 (6 bases). CDR3 loop: CASSAAVRGYGYTF. The CDR3 nucleotides are TGTGCCAGCAGCGCCGCCGTCAGGGGATATGGCTACACCTTC.